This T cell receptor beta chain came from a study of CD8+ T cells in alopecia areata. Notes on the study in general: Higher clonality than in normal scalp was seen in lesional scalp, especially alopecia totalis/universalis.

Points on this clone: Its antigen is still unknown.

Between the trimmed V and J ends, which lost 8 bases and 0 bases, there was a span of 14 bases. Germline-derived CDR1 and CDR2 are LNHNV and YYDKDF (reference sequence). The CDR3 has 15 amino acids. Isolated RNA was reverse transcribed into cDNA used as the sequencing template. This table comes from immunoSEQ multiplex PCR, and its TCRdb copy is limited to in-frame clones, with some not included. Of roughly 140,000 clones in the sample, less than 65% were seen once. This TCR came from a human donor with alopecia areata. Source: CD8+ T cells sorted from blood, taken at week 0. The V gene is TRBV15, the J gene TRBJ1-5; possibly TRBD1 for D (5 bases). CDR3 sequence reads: CATGGDGNSNQPQHF. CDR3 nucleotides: TGTGCCACCGGGGGGGACGGCAATAGCAATCAGCCCCAGCATTTT.